This TCR beta chain was observed in a study of shared clonotypes between healthy human individuals. Study background: With ages of 18 to 49, the donors were a couple of women and three men.

The CDR3 loop spans 13 amino acids. In germline, CDR1 is KGHSH, CDR2 LQKENI. V shed 2 bases and J shed 1 base, with 5 bases lying between them. With regard to this clone: As yet, its antigen is unknown. The sample holds other DNA sequences that translate to the same CDR3.

Overall study findings and caveats: Rarefaction showed that sequencing of sorted subsets was incomplete (despite large depth).

Each replicate PCR on the sorted subsets used about 0.2 ug DNA (about 30,000 T cell genomes). In the authors' workflow: ImmunoSEQ only sent back junction sequences with no quality scores, so filtering was done differently. Using immunoSEQ multiplex PCR, the repertoire was profiled, and TCRdb retains in-frame clones only, with some absent. From that table come the V and J calls and clone size; the DNA was used to work out D and trimming. The sample includes more than 2 million clones, approximately 95% of them seen just once. The sample consisted of naive CD4+ T cells sorted from blood. Subset noted: CD45RA+ positively selected. This chain uses TRBV18 with TRBJ1-1; the D is unclear. This sequence was found in a man between 18 and 29 years old in good health. Here the CDR3 reads CASSPEWNTEAFF. The CDR3 DNA reads as TGTGCCAGCTCACCAGAATGGAACACTGAAGCTTTCTTT. Complete variable domain (other parts from reference TRBV18 and TRBJ1-1): NAGVMQNPRHLVRRRGQEARLRCSPMKGHSHVYWYRQLPEEGLKFMVYLQKENIIDESGMPKERFSAEFPKEGPSILRIQQVVRGDSAAYFCASSPEWNTEAFFGQGTRLTVV.